The sequence of this T cell receptor (beta chain) was determined in a study of T cell repertoires in cytomegalovirus infection. Study information: Newly reported HLA-C-restricted and thoroughly characterized HLA-B-restricted CMV epitopes were employed. Shared public TCR beta signatures pointed to both CMV infection and a matching HLA type.

Overall study results and limits: Predominance within the ex vivo response was attributable to HLA-C-restricted CMV-specific TCR beta clonotypes. The cumulative frequency of public TCR beta families distinguished individuals who carried CMV together with the relevant HLA.

Trimming took 0 bases from V and 10 from J, leaving 13 bases between them. The CDR3 spans 15 residues. CDR1 is LNHNV, CDR2 YYDKDF, per germline (reference sequence). About this clonotype itself: Its antigen is unknown.

From the reads, TCRdb called clonotypes with MiXCR, one entry per CDR3 protein. The sample has 680,000 or so distinct CDR3 sequences, roughly 36% seen once. Sequencing was performed on cultured PBMCs, taken from culture after CMV antigen stimulation. This sequence joins TRBV15 and TRBJ1-6, with D maybe TRBD1 (5 bases). The sequence was collected from a human donor in good health (CMV status not recorded). Some clones in this sample may be carry-over from other donors' samples. CDR3 DNA: TGTGCCACCAGCAGAGATCGGGGGGATTCGTCACCCCTCCACTTT. Its translation: CATSRDRGDSSPLHF. Based on the CDR3 plus reference TRBV15 and TRBJ1-6, the full variable domain is DAMVIQNPRYQVTQFGKPVTLSCSQTLNHNVMYWYQQKSSQAPKLLFHYYDKDFNNEADTPDNFQSRRPNTSFCFLDIRSPGLGDTAMYLCATSRDRGDSSPLHFGNGTRLTVT.